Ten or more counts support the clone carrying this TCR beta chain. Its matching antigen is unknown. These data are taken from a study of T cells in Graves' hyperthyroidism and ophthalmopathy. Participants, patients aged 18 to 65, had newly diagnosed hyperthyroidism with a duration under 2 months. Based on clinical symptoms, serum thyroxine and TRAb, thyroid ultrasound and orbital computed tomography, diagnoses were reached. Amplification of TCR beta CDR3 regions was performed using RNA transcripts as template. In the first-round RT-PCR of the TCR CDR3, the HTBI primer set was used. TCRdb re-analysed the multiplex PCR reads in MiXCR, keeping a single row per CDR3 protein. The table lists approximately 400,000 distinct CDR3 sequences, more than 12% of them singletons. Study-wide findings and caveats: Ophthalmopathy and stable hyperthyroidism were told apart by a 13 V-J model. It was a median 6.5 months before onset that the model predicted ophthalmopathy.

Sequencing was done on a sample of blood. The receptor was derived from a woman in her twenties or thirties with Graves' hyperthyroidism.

The DNA for the CDR3 is TGTGCCAGCAGCTCAGGACTAGCGGGACACAATGAGCAGTTCTTC. Translated, it gives CASSSGLAGHNEQFF. The V call is TRBV11-2, the J call TRBJ2-1; 12 nucleotides line up with TRBD2. The germline V gene encodes CDR1 SGHAT and CDR2 FQNNGV. The length of the CDR3 is 15 residues. V was pared by 4 bases and J by 5 bases, with 3 bases of the junction left unmatched.